The clone carrying this T cell receptor (beta chain) was detected ten times or more. CD4+ naive, central memory, regulatory and stem cell-like memory cells were sorted via CD45RO/CCR7/CD25/CD127/CD95/CD27. As every portion of the isolated RNA was reverse transcribed, the sequencing read expressed TCRB transcripts. Repertoires were generated with immunoSEQ multiplex PCR, while TCRdb's copy carries only in-frame clones and drops some. The data hold just under 150,000 clones, with roughly 10% observed a single time. This sample was taken from a study of beta chain features in type 1 diabetes. This CDR3 has 16 amino acids. V was trimmed by 2 bases and J by 8 bases, leaving 19 bases between them. CDR1 and CDR2 (germline): MNHEY, SMNVEV (reference sequence).

V gene TRBV27 combines with J gene TRBJ1-5, with a weak D call TRBD1 (6 bases). Sample: naive CD4+ T cells from blood. The receptor comes from a man aged 18 to 30 in good health. CDR3 nucleotides: TGTGCCAGCAGTTTAGCGGGGGGCAGGGGAGAGGAGCCCCAGCATTTT. The encoded protein is CASSLAGGRGEEPQHF.